This entry concerns a single T cell receptor (beta chain). Its antigen remains unidentified. The gene names and germline sequences given are murine. Coverage ceases 4 residues before the CDR3 finishes, and the germline J gene fills in the end. Within the sample, other DNA sequences also encode this same CDR3. This sample is part of a study of CD8+ T cells in alopecia areata listed by TCRdb under 2018. Notes on the research overall: Female C3H/HeJ recipients, roughly 6-10 weeks old, were grafted with skin from C3H/HeJ donors with spontaneous alopecia (about 6-12 months old). RNA came from the PAXgene miRNA kit for fixed scalp, the miRNeasy kit for PBMCs, and the RNeasy kit for mouse skin. Scalp clonality was compared across normal scalp (n=4), patchy alopecia areata scalp (n=8), and alopecia totalis/universalis scalp (n=8). Human TCRbeta sequencing covered scalp tissue and sorted CD4+ and CD8+ peripheral blood T cells from patchy and totalis/universalis alopecia areata patients and healthy controls. In both human patients and the C3H/HeJ mouse model, the study applied high-throughput TCRbeta sequencing to look at T cell clonal expansion in alopecia areata. Amplification of TCRbeta CDR3 regions was done by immunoSEQ multiplex PCR using 35 Vbeta forward primers and 13 Jbeta reverse primers. Overall study results and their limits: Lesional scalp, especially in alopecia totalis/universalis, showed higher clonality and more expanded CD8+ clones than normal scalp, suggesting antigenic drive. Shared TCR sequences between patients were less evident than in mice, which may be partly attributable to HLA diversity in the patient population. Unlike mouse skin, which is dominated by gammadelta T cells, normal human skin has resident alphabeta T cells that are also sequenced, and this complicates analysis of the scalp TCR repertoire.

CDR1 and CDR2 (LGHNA, YNLKQL) derive from the germline V gene (reference sequence). From the cysteine through the phenylalanine, the CDR3 covers 14 amino acids. The DNA shown is the part of the CDR3 that was read: 30 bases, in frame from base 1. Cells from mouse cutaneous lymph nodes were pooled, stained for CD4, CD8alpha, NKG2D, NKG2ACE and other markers, and then sorted on a BD Influx. Receptor libraries were prepared by the immunoSEQ multiplex PCR assay. RNA was extracted from all samples and reverse transcribed into cDNA, which served as template for TCR sequencing. SuperScript III was used to make first-strand cDNA, primed with a 2:1 mix of oligo-dT and random hexamers. A synthetic immune receptor repertoire was used to gauge amplification bias, and whatever bias remained was removed computationally. Sequencing of the libraries was done on Illumina HiSeq with 60 bp reads that cover the CDR3, reading from J toward V. Per the authors' processing: Raw reads were preprocessed to remove errors, and CDR3 was defined by IMGT conventions from the conserved cysteine to phenylalanine. Clonality was computed by normalizing Shannon entropy by log2 of the number of productive unique TCRs and subtracting the result from 1. Whether scalp clones were CD4 or CD8 was inferred by matching scalp TCRbeta sequences against CD4 and CD8 repertoires sorted from blood. Imported from immuneACCESS, the table was reduced by TCRdb to in-frame sequences with V and J called. These copies leave out some clones; in studies compared against another copy, an unresolved V gene accounts for under half, and the cause of the remainder is not known. V and J calls and clone size are given by that table; D and trimming were obtained from the DNA. Here the sample lists approximately 300,000 clones, none seen once only. Clones ranked in the top ten supply 1.2% of the sample.

The TCR comes from a C3H/HeJ mouse with alopecia areata. The strain in question carries the MHC haplotype H2-k. The chain links TRBV5 with TRBJ2-5, with TRBD2 matching 12 junction bases. Sequencing was performed on CD4+ T cells sorted from a lymph node. This receptor carries the CDR3 CASSPGTGGDTQYF. The sequenced CDR3 bases are TGTGCCAGCAGCCCAGGGACTGGGGGGGAC.